One sample yielded the 27 T cell receptor beta chains listed below, sequenced in a study of blood T cell repertoires in COVID-19. Data came from immunoSEQ multiplex PCR; TCRdb stores just in-frame clones and leaves some out. The sample contains fewer than 450,000 clones, roughly 89% of which appear only once. Sequences were obtained from peripheral blood. The origin of the receptors is a woman aged 18-29 years who had recovered from COVID-19.

This sequence joins TRBV15 and TRBJ1-4; 11 bases align to TRBD1. The germline CDR1 and CDR2 sequences are LNHNV and YYDKDF (reference sequence). The CDR3 is 17 amino acids. V was clipped by 2 bases and J by 5 bases; unmatched bases: 7. In DNA form, the CDR3 reads TGTGCCACCAGCAGATTCGGGACAGGGGGACAAAATGAAAAACTGTTTTTT. Translated: CATSRFGTGGQNEKLFF.

The J gene is TRBJ1-5, the V gene TRBV18; 10 bases match TRBD1. From germline, CDR1 is KGHSH and CDR2 LQKENI. V dropped 0 bases and J dropped 5; count of bases not matched to a gene: 10. This CDR3 contains 18 residues. Here the CDR3 DNA reads TGTGCCAGCTCACCACCGCGGACAGGGGGTGTCCGGGATCAGCCCCAGCATTTT. This encodes CASSPPRTGGVRDQPQHF.

V and J are TRBV5-1 and TRBJ1-1; possibly TRBD1 for D (5 bases). The CDR3 length is 15 residues. Germline values: CDR1 SGHRS, CDR2 YFSETQ. The V end was cut by 1 base, the J end by 4 bases, with 14 bases between. CDR3 loop: CASSLPRGDVTEAFF. CDR3 DNA sequence: TGCGCCAGCAGCTTGCCCCGGGGGGATGTCACTGAAGCTTTCTTT.

The chain is built from TRBV11-2 and TRBJ2-7; unclear D gene. The germline V gene encodes CDR1 SGHAT and CDR2 FQNNGV. There are 12 residues in the CDR3. The V end lost 1 base, the J end lost 6 bases, and 7 bases lay between the germline ends. For the CDR3, the DNA is TGTGCCAGCAGCTTAGGTCCTTTCGAGCAGTACGTC. It specifies CASSLGPFEQYV.

As DNA, the CDR3 is TGTGCCAGCAGCGCGGATTCGGGAAGCAATCAGCCCCAGCATTTT. This translates into CASSADSGSNQPQHF. The V gene is TRBV9, the J gene TRBJ1-5; D is unresolved. The V end was cut by 3 bases, the J end by 1 base, with 11 bases between. CDR3 length equals 15 residues. Germline V gives CDR1 SGDLS, CDR2 YYNGEE.

The CDR3 loop reads CASSPRFGSNQPQHF. The CDR3 coding sequence is TGTGCCAGCAGCCCCCGATTCGGTAGCAATCAGCCCCAGCATTTT. The chain recombines TRBV7-2 with TRBJ1-5; D gene unclear. Trimming pared 5 bases from V and 0 bases from J, leaving 11 bases between. Germline-derived CDR1 and CDR2 are SGHTA and FQGNSA. CDR3 size: 15 residues.

The chain carries TRBV19 and TRBJ2-2; 8 bases are a match to TRBD1. V was pared by 6 bases and J by 5 bases, with 5 bases of the junction left unmatched. The CDR3 has 14 amino acids. Germline values: CDR1 LNHDA, CDR2 SQIVND (reference sequence). CDR3 DNA: TGTGCCAGTAGCCATACAGGGGGAACCGGGGAGCTGTTTTTT. Amino acid sequence: CASSHTGGTGELFF.

CDR3 sequence (DNA): TGTGCCAGCAGTTTAGGTACCGGGGCTTTCTTT. It is translated as CASSLGTGAFF. The chain has TRBV12-3 or TRBV12-4 and TRBJ1-1; D remains ambiguous. V lost 1 base to trimming and J lost 11 bases, with 8 bases between them. The CDR3 has 11 residues.

There are a few counts of this clone. This chain connects TRBV9 to TRBJ1-2, with D maybe TRBD1 (6 bases). Trimming removed 6 bases from V and 2 bases from J, with 14 bases in between. This CDR3 is built from 14 residues. CDR1 is SGDLS and CDR2 is YYNGEE in the germline V gene. The CDR3 here is CASNPSGENYGYTF. CDR3 in DNA: TGTGCCAGCAACCCCTCAGGGGAGAACTATGGCTACACCTTC.

The J gene is TRBJ2-1, the V gene TRBV2, with 12 bases aligning to TRBD2. Germline values: CDR1 SNHLY, CDR2 FYNNEI. This CDR3 contains 15 residues. Unmatched junction bases numbered 5, after V lost 4 bases and J lost 7 bases. The DNA for the CDR3 is TGTGCCAGCAGTGGACTAGCGGGAGCCCCTAATGAGCAGTTCTTC. This translates into CASSGLAGAPNEQFF.

V gene TRBV6-5 combines with J gene TRBJ1-2, with 8 positions matching TRBD1. In germline, CDR1 is MNHEY, CDR2 SVGAGI. This CDR3 contains 13 residues. The V and J ends lost 6 bases and 8 bases, in that order; junction bases with no gene match: 8. The CDR3 spells CASRVQGAKGYTF. CDR3 bases: TGTGCCAGCAGAGTTCAGGGGGCAAAAGGCTACACCTTC.

This clone has just one count. The V call is TRBV6-5, the J call TRBJ2-1; a weak D match, TRBD2 (6 bases). The CDR3 totals 13 residues. V lost 7 bases to trimming and J lost 8 bases, with 15 bases between them. Germline values: CDR1 MNHEY, CDR2 SVGAGI. The CDR3 here is CASTPVRGDEQFF. DNA of the CDR3: TGTGCCAGCACCCCCGTGCGGGGAGATGAGCAGTTCTTC.

CDR3 loop: CASSLITPPAQHF. The CDR3 DNA reads TGTGCCAGCAGCTTAATTACCCCTCCGGCCCAGCATTTT. The chain uses TRBV7-9 and TRBJ1-5; D is ambiguous. The germline V gene has CDR1 SEHNR and CDR2 FQNEAQ (reference sequence). This CDR3 is 13 amino acids long. The V end lost 2 bases, the J end lost 11 bases, and 13 bases lay between the germline ends.

The V gene is TRBV21-1, the J gene TRBJ2-7; the D call in the table, TRBD2, was not verified against the DNA. TRBV21-1 is tagged as a pseudogene. The CDR3 runs 14 residues. Written as DNA, the CDR3 is TGTGCCAGCCGTGGGACTAGCGGGAGATTTGAGCAGTACGTC. Translating gives CASRGTSGRFEQYV.

The J gene is TRBJ1-6, the V gene TRBV11-3, with D possibly TRBD1 on 5 matching bases. V lost 5 bases and J lost 0, with 14 bases in between. The CDR3 is 17 residues long. Germline V gene sequence: CDR1 SGHNT, CDR2 YENEEA. CDR3 protein: CASSPRGASSYNSPLHF. DNA for the CDR3: TGTGCCAGCAGCCCCCGCGGGGCAAGCTCCTATAATTCACCCCTCCACTTT.

This clone appeared once. The chain links TRBV5-6 to TRBJ1-5, with TRBD1 matching 9 bases. The germline V gene encodes CDR1 SGHDT and CDR2 YYEEEE. The length of the CDR3 is 17 residues. Losses at the gene ends were 4 bases for V and 2 bases for J; bases not matched to a gene: 10. The CDR3 is CASSVAGTGKGNQPQHF. For the CDR3, the DNA is TGTGCCAGCAGCGTGGCCGGGACAGGGAAAGGCAATCAGCCCCAGCATTTT.

V is TRBV2 and J is TRBJ2-2; 8 bases map to TRBD2. V lost 2 bases and J lost 7; bases outside the gene matches: 15. Germline CDR1 reads SNHLY; CDR2 reads FYNNEI. The CDR3 consists of 18 residues. CDR3 DNA sequence: TGTGCCAGCAGTGAATGGAAAGCGGGAGTTCACGGGGGCGGGGAGCTGTTTTTT. Translating it yields CASSEWKAGVHGGGELFF.

This chain connects TRBV12-3 or TRBV12-4 to TRBJ1-5; a possible D gene is TRBD1 (6 bases). CDR3 length: 13 residues. Trimming shortened V by 5 bases and J by 3 bases, and 8 bases separated the two germline ends. This CDR3 reads CASSGQINQPQHF. The CDR3 coding sequence is TGTGCCAGCAGTGGACAGATCAATCAGCCCCAGCATTTT.

The chain joins TRBV29-1 to TRBJ2-1; 9 bases are shared with TRBD1. The CDR3 covers 14 residues. From germline, CDR1 is SQVTM and CDR2 ANQGSEA. V dropped 8 bases and J dropped 5; count of bases not matched to a gene: 10. The CDR3 DNA reads as TGCAGCATCACCGGGACAGGGAACCACAATGAGCAGTTCTTC. Translated: CSITGTGNHNEQFF.

The chain has TRBV2 and TRBJ2-1, with no clear D. The V gene's germline CDR1 is SNHLY and CDR2 FYNNEI. The V end was cut by 3 bases, the J end by 5 bases, with 8 bases between. The CDR3 runs 13 residues. CDR3 amino acids: CASSDYGNNEQFF. In DNA, the CDR3 is TGTGCCAGCAGTGATTACGGTAACAATGAGCAGTTCTTC.

J is TRBJ1-1 and V is TRBV3-1 (or the pseudogene TRBV3-2), with D tentatively TRBD1 (6 bases). The CDR3 is 15 amino acids. V was shortened by 2 bases and J by 6 bases, with 16 bases between the two germline ends. Looked up from germline, CDR1 is LGHDT and CDR2 is YNNKEL (reference sequence). The CDR3 protein is CASSQPTGRTPEAFF. CDR3 DNA sequence: TGTGCCAGCAGCCAACCGACAGGTAGAACGCCTGAAGCTTTCTTT.

This clone appeared once. The chain employs TRBV9 and TRBJ2-2; TRBD1 matches 9 bases. The J segment lost 4 bases and the V segment lost 4 bases, leaving 8 bases of the junction unmatched. CDR1 and CDR2 (germline): SGDLS, YYNGEE. The CDR3 totals 16 residues. CDR3 DNA: TGTGCCAGCAGCCCCCGGACAGGGGAGAGCACCGGGGAGCTGTTTTTT. It translates to CASSPRTGESTGELFF. The whole variable domain, remainder taken from reference TRBV9 and TRBJ2-2, is DSGVTQTPKHLITATGQRVTLRCSPRSGDLSVYWYQQSLDQGLQFLIQYYNGEERAKGNILERFSAQQFPDLHSELNLSSLELGDSALYFCASSPRTGESTGELFFGEGSRLTVL.

The V and J genes are TRBV7-9 and TRBJ2-5; possibly TRBD1 for D (6 bases). Germline V gives CDR1 SEHNR, CDR2 FQNEAQ (reference sequence). CDR3 length: 13 residues. Trimming stripped 4 bases from V and 2 bases from J, with 8 bases between. The CDR3 is CASSSTGQETQYF. CDR3 bases: TGTGCCAGCAGCTCAACAGGGCAAGAGACCCAGTACTTC.

This chain uses TRBV28 with TRBJ2-3; 11 nucleotides align to TRBD2. CDR3 length: 15 amino acids. Trimming removed 6 bases from V and 2 bases from J; junction bases left unmatched: 4. CDR1 is MDHEN, CDR2 SYDVKM, per germline. DNA for the CDR3: TGTGCCAGCAGACTAGCGGGAGTTAACACAGATACGCAGTATTTT. This codes for CASRLAGVNTDTQYF.

This rearrangement joins TRBV6-2 or TRBV6-3 to TRBJ1-1; perhaps TRBD1 as D (5 bases). Trimming shortened V by 2 bases and J by 10 bases, and 8 bases separated the two germline ends. The V gene's germline CDR1 is MNHEY and CDR2 SVGEGT. The CDR3 is 11 amino acids. The CDR3 nucleotides read TGTGCCAGCAGTTACAGACAGAGAGCTTTCTTT. Its protein product is CASSYRQRAFF.

The CDR3 loop reads CATSRDLVNEQFF. The CDR3 nucleotides read TGTGCCACCAGCAGAGATCTCGTCAATGAGCAGTTCTTC. The V and J genes are TRBV15 and TRBJ2-1; the D is unclear. V was pared by 0 bases and J by 6 bases, with 6 bases between. Germline V CDR1 and CDR2: LNHNV, YYDKDF (reference sequence). The CDR3 extends over 13 amino acids.

This chain uses TRBV29-1 with TRBJ2-5; TRBD1 agrees at 11 bases. The CDR3 length is 14 residues. In germline, CDR1 is SQVTM, CDR2 ANQGSEA. CDR3 DNA sequence: TGCCCCGCCCCGGGACAGGGGGTCCTAGAGACCCAGTACTTC. It specifies CPAPGQGVLETQYF.